Below, 24 T cell receptor beta chains from the same sample are listed, as sequenced in a study of blood T cell repertoires in COVID-19. This table comes from immunoSEQ multiplex PCR, and its TCRdb copy is limited to in-frame clones, with some not included. The data show roughly 40,000 clones, 80% to 90% seen once. The source material was peripheral blood. These TCRs come from a woman in her 70s with acute or convalescent COVID-19.

This chain joins TRBV5-4 and TRBJ1-1; D uncertain. The CDR3 loop spans 16 amino acids. V lost 0 bases, J lost 0 bases, and 12 bases lay in between. Germline CDR1 reads SGHNT; CDR2 reads YYREEE (reference sequence). The CDR3 sequence: CASSLGLSQMNTEAFF. Here the CDR3 DNA reads TGTGCCAGCAGCTTGGGTCTGTCCCAGATGAACACTGAAGCTTTCTTT.

This chain joins TRBV5-5 and TRBJ1-1; 7 nucleotides agree with TRBD1. Trimming removed 1 base from V and 11 bases from J; junction bases left unmatched: 11. Germline assignment: CDR1 SGHKS and CDR2 YYEKEE (reference sequence). The length of the CDR3 is 14 residues. The CDR3 coding sequence is TGTGCCAGCAGCTTGATAGAACAGGGGAGCACGGCTTTCTTT. Translating it yields CASSLIEQGSTAFF.

The rearrangement joins TRBV7-8 to TRBJ1-3; D is uncertain. V was clipped by 3 bases and J by 2 bases, with 2 bases between them. CDR3 length equals 12 residues. The germline V gene has CDR1 SGHVS and CDR2 FQNEAQ. In nucleotides, the CDR3 is TGTGCCAGCAGCTTTACTGGAAACACCATATATTTT. This encodes CASSFTGNTIYF.

This clone appeared once. The rearrangement joins TRBV6-2 or TRBV6-3 to TRBJ2-7; TRBD2 matches 10 bases. CDR1 is MNHEY, CDR2 SVGEGT, per germline. J lost 6 bases, V lost 5 bases, and 7 bases had no gene match. CDR3 length: 14 amino acids. The CDR3 sequence: CASSDTGTSAEQYV. The CDR3 bases are TGTGCCAGCAGTGACACCGGGACTAGCGCCGAGCAGTACGTC.

The gene calls are TRBV19 and TRBJ2-1; D gene unclear. CDR1 and CDR2 from the germline V gene are LNHDA and SQIVND (reference sequence). This CDR3 contains 13 residues. V was trimmed by 8 bases and J by 0 bases, leaving 8 bases between them. Here the CDR3 reads CASAFGSYNEQFF. CDR3 nucleotide sequence: TGTGCCAGTGCTTTCGGCTCCTACAATGAGCAGTTCTTC. The full variable domain, rest sourced from reference TRBV19 and TRBJ2-1, is DGGITQSPKYLFRKEGQNVTLSCEQNLNHDAMYWYRQDPGQGLRLIYYSQIVNDFQKGDIAEGYSVSREKKESFPLTVTSAQKNPTAFYLCASAFGSYNEQFFGPGTRLTVL.

The chain is built from TRBV5-1 and TRBJ1-5; a possible D gene is TRBD1 (5 bases). The CDR3 extends over 14 amino acids. Trimming shortened V by 0 bases and J by 7 bases, and 11 bases separated the two germline ends. Germline values: CDR1 SGHRS, CDR2 YFSETQ. CDR3 DNA: TGCGCCAGCAGCTTGGTGGGTGGACAACAGCCCCAGCATTTT. Its protein product is CASSLVGGQQPQHF. Using reference TRBV5-1 and TRBJ1-5 for the parts outside the CDR3, the full variable domain is KAGVTQTPRYLIKTRGQQVTLSCSPISGHRSVSWYQQTPGQGLQFLFEYFSETQRNKGNFPGRFSGRQFSNSRSEMNVSTLELGDSALYLCASSLVGGQQPQHFGDGTRLSIL.

This sequence joins TRBV9 and TRBJ2-5; tentative D call: TRBD1 (6 bases). Trimming stripped 1 base from V and 1 base from J, with 11 bases between. This CDR3 region has 15 residues. Germline-derived CDR1 and CDR2 are SGDLS and YYNGEE. The CDR3 DNA follows: TGTGCCAGCAGCGTATCCGGACAGCTCCAAGAGACCCAGTACTTC. Amino acid sequence: CASSVSGQLQETQYF. Full variable domain (rest looked up from reference TRBV9 and TRBJ2-5): DSGVTQTPKHLITATGQRVTLRCSPRSGDLSVYWYQQSLDQGLQFLIQYYNGEERAKGNILERFSAQQFPDLHSELNLSSLELGDSALYFCASSVSGQLQETQYFGPGTRLLVL.

V and J are TRBV2 and TRBJ2-1, with TRBD2 matching 7 bases. CDR1 and CDR2 from the germline V gene are SNHLY and FYNNEI. J gave up 10 bases and V 4 bases, and 10 bases lay outside the gene matches. The CDR3 runs to 14 residues. The CDR3 loop is CASSAGTTVKEQFF. The DNA of the CDR3 is TGTGCCAGCAGTGCCGGGACTACCGTAAAAGAGCAGTTCTTC.

V and J are TRBV7-4 and TRBJ2-7; 7 bases match TRBD2. The CDR3 spans 15 residues. The germline gives CDR1 SGHVT, CDR2 SQSDAQ. Trimming at V came to 0 bases and at J to 2 bases, leaving 4 bases not matched to a gene. Written as DNA, the CDR3 is TGTGCCAGCAGCTTAGCGGCGGGGGAAGCCTACGAGCAGTACGTC. The encoded protein is CASSLAAGEAYEQYV.

The chain couples TRBV6-5 to TRBJ2-1; tentative D call: TRBD1 (5 bases). V was clipped by 6 bases and J by 9 bases, with 15 bases between them. This CDR3 is 13 amino acids long. The germline V gene encodes CDR1 MNHEY and CDR2 SVGAGI. The CDR3 nucleotides read TGTGCCAGCAGCTCCAGGGTCTTGAGTGAGCAGTTCTTC. Translated: CASSSRVLSEQFF.

The V and J genes are TRBV7-9 and TRBJ2-4, with D tentatively TRBD2 (5 bases). Trimming removed 5 bases from V and 4 bases from J, with 9 bases in between. Germline V CDR1 and CDR2: SEHNR, FQNEAQ (reference sequence). The CDR3 is 13 residues long. The chain's CDR3 is CASSERSKNIQYF. The CDR3 region has the DNA TGTGCCAGCAGCGAGCGGTCAAAAAACATTCAGTACTTC.

This chain links TRBV19 with TRBJ1-4; 7 nucleotides agree with TRBD1. This CDR3 is built from 16 residues. The germline gives CDR1 LNHDA, CDR2 SQIVND (reference sequence). The V and J ends lost 10 bases and 8 bases, in that order; junction bases with no gene match: 19. The CDR3 is CATSPTSNRGWEKLFF. In DNA form, the CDR3 reads TGTGCCACTTCACCCACGTCCAACAGGGGTTGGGAAAAACTGTTTTTT.

The V gene is TRBV9, the J gene TRBJ2-4; TRBD2 matches 9 bases. V dropped 2 bases and J dropped 2; count of bases not matched to a gene: 5. From germline, CDR1 is SGDLS and CDR2 YYNGEE. This CDR3 has 16 residues. CDR3 nucleotides: TGTGCCAGCAGCGTTAGCGGGAGAGCTTCCAAAAACATTCAGTACTTC. The encoded protein is CASSVSGRASKNIQYF. Full variable domain (remainder filled in from reference TRBV9 and TRBJ2-4): DSGVTQTPKHLITATGQRVTLRCSPRSGDLSVYWYQQSLDQGLQFLIQYYNGEERAKGNILERFSAQQFPDLHSELNLSSLELGDSALYFCASSVSGRASKNIQYFGAGTRLSVL.

The rearrangement joins TRBV24-1 to TRBJ1-5; 8 bases match TRBD1. Germline trimming cut 9 bases from V and 2 bases from J; bases unmatched to any gene: 5. The CDR3 loop spans 14 amino acids. Looked up from germline, CDR1 is KGHDR and CDR2 is SFDVKD. This CDR3 reads CATCQGAGNQPQHF. The CDR3 DNA sequence: TGTGCCACCTGTCAGGGGGCGGGCAATCAGCCCCAGCATTTT.

V is TRBV25-1 and J is TRBJ1-2; weak D call: TRBD1 (6 bases). V shed 10 bases and J shed 5 bases, with 11 bases lying between them. Germline loops: CDR1 MGHDK, CDR2 SYGVNS. The CDR3 consists of 11 residues. The CDR3 protein is CATNQGYGYTF. CDR3 in DNA: TGTGCCACCAACCAGGGGTATGGCTACACCTTC.

The rearrangement joins TRBV5-1 to TRBJ1-4; D remains ambiguous. CDR1 and CDR2 (germline): SGHRS, YFSETQ. The CDR3 runs to 13 residues. The V end was cut by 8 bases, the J end by 0 bases, with 8 bases between. The CDR3 loop reads CARRGATNEKLFF. In nucleotides, the CDR3 is TGCGCCAGGCGGGGAGCAACTAATGAAAAACTGTTTTTT.

The chain uses TRBV7-9 and TRBJ1-1, with D possibly matching TRBD1 (5 bases). The CDR3 covers 15 residues. Per the germline V gene, CDR1 is SEHNR and CDR2 is FQNEAQ (reference sequence). The V end was cut by 5 bases, the J end by 0 bases, with 13 bases between. CDR3 in DNA: TGTGCCAGCAGCCCACCGGGGGTTGTGAACACTGAAGCTTTCTTT. Translating it yields CASSPPGVVNTEAFF.

This clone was counted once. The J gene is TRBJ1-5, the V gene TRBV5-1; TRBD1 might be the D (6 bases). Per germline, CDR1 SGHRS and CDR2 YFSETQ. Deletions cut 5 bases from V and 5 bases from J, with 14 bases between. This CDR3 has 14 residues. In nucleotides, the CDR3 is TGCGCCAGCAGGGGAGGGGGAGAGGATCAGCCCCAGCATTTT. This codes for CASRGGGEDQPQHF.

The table lists this clone with a count of one. The J gene is TRBJ2-2, the V gene TRBV9; D gene ambiguous. Trimming took 4 bases from V and 1 from J, leaving 11 bases between them. The CDR3 has 15 amino acids. Germline V lookup: CDR1 SGDLS, CDR2 YYNGEE. CDR3 nucleotides: TGTGCCAGCAGCCCTCAGGATCTGAACACCGGGGAGCTGTTTTTT. Its translation: CASSPQDLNTGELFF.

Here the CDR3 DNA reads TGTGCCAGCAGCACACAGGAAAATCAGCCCCAGCATTTT. It translates to CASSTQENQPQHF. This rearrangement joins TRBV7-9 to TRBJ1-5, with TRBD1 as a possible D gene (5 bases). The CDR3 totals 13 residues. Germline V lookup: CDR1 SEHNR, CDR2 FQNEAQ (reference sequence). V dropped 5 bases and J dropped 4 bases, with 9 bases sitting between them.

The rearrangement uses TRBV2 and TRBJ1-1; weak D call: TRBD1 (5 bases). The CDR3 sequence is 13 residues long. Germline CDR1 and CDR2: SNHLY and FYNNEI. With 9 bases removed from V and 1 base from J, the gap between germline ends came to 12 bases. This chain's CDR3 is CASVFGQNTEAFF. For the CDR3, the DNA is TGTGCCAGTGTTTTCGGACAGAACACTGAAGCTTTCTTT.

V usage is TRBV9 and J usage is TRBJ2-7; 10 bases match TRBD1. The CDR3 length is 16 residues. V lost 0 bases to trimming and J lost 2 bases; unmatched junction nucleotides: 5. The germline CDR1 and CDR2 sequences are SGDLS and YYNGEE. The DNA of the CDR3 is TGTGCCAGCAGCGTAGAAGGGGACAGGGGTACCTACGAGCAGTACGTC. Amino acids: CASSVEGDRGTYEQYV.

This clone appeared once. The chain has TRBV6-1 and TRBJ2-7; D unclear. Deletions cut 2 bases from V and 0 bases from J, with 8 bases between. Germline V lookup: CDR1 MNHNS, CDR2 SASEGT. The CDR3 has 14 residues. The CDR3 loop is CASSENGLSYEQYV. As DNA, the CDR3 is TGTGCCAGCAGTGAAAATGGCCTCTCCTACGAGCAGTACGTC.

The chain is built from TRBV9 and TRBJ2-5, with 8 bases that match TRBD2. V lost 4 bases, J lost 2 bases, and 7 bases stayed unmatched. The CDR3 is 15 residues long. Germline-derived CDR1 and CDR2 are SGDLS and YYNGEE. For the CDR3, the DNA is TGTGCCAGCAGCCCCGGGGGGGGTTGGCAAGAGACCCAGTACTTC. Translation gives CASSPGGGWQETQYF.